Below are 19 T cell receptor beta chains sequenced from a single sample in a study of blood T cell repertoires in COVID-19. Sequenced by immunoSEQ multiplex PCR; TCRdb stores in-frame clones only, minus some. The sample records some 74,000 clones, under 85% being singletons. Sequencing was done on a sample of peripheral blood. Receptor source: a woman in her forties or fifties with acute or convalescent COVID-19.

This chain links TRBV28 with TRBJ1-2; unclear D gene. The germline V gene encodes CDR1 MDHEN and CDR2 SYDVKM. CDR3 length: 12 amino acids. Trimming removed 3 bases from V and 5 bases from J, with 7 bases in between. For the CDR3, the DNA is TGTGCCAGCAGTTTTGAGGGTTATGGCTACACCTTC. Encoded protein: CASSFEGYGYTF.

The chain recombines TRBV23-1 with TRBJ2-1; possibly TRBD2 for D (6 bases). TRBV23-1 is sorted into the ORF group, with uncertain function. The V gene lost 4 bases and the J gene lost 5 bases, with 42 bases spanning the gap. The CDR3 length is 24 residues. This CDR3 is CASSPPGGDARASTPSRPHNEQFF. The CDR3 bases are TGCGCCAGCAGTCCCCCAGGAGGGGACGCCCGGGCTTCCACTCCAAGTCGACCCCACAATGAGCAGTTCTTC.

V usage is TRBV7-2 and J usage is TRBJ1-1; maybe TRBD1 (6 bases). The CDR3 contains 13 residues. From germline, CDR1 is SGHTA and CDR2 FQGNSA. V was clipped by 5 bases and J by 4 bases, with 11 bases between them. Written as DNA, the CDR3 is TGTGCCAGCAGCCTAGGGGGGGGCACTGAAGCTTTCTTT. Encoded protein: CASSLGGGTEAFF.

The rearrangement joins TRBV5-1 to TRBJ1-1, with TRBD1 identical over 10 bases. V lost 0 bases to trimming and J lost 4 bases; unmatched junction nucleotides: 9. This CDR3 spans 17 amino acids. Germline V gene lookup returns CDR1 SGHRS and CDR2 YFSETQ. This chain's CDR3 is CASSLAGQGYGTTEAFF. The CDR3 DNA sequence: TGCGCCAGCAGCTTGGCGGGACAGGGGTATGGAACCACTGAAGCTTTCTTT.

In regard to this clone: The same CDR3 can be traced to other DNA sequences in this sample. DNA of the CDR3: TGCGCCAGCAGGGGAGGGACGGCAAACACCGGGGAGCTGTTTTTT. Its translation is CASRGGTANTGELFF. V is TRBV5-1 and J is TRBJ2-2; TRBD2 matches at 7 bases. CDR3 size: 15 residues. The V gene end was trimmed by 5 bases and the J gene end by 2 bases; junction bases not matched to a gene: 6. Germline loops: CDR1 SGHRS, CDR2 YFSETQ.

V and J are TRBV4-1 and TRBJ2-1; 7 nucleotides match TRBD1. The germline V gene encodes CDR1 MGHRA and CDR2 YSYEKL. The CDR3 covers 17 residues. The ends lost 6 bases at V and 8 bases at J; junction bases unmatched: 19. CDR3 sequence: CASSLSEGGAKGDEQFF. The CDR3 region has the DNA TGCGCCAGCAGTCTTTCAGAAGGGGGCGCCAAGGGAGATGAGCAGTTCTTC.

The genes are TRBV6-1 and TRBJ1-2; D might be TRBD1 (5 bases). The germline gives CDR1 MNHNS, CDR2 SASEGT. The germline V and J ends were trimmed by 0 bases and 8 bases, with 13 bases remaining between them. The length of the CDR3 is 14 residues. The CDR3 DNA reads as TGTGCCAGCAGTGAAGCGCGGGGGTTGGAAGGCTACACCTTC. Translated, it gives CASSEARGLEGYTF.

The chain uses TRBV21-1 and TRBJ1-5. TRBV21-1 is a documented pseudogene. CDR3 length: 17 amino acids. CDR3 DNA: TGTGCCAGCAGCAAAGGCGGCGGGACGGATAGCAATCAGCCCCAGCATTTT. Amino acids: CASSKGGGTDSNQPQHF.

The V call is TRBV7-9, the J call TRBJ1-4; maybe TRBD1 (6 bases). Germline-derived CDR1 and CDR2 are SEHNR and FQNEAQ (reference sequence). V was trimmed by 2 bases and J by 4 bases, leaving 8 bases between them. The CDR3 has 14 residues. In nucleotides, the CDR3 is TGTGCCAGCAGCTTACAGGGACATAATGAAAAACTGTTTTTT. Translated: CASSLQGHNEKLFF.

CDR3 amino acids: CASSSSRGGETQYF. The CDR3 bases are TGTGCCAGCAGCTCCTCGCGCGGGGGTGAGACCCAGTACTTC. The gene calls are TRBV7-2 and TRBJ2-5; the match to TRBD2 covers 7 bases. The V gene's germline CDR1 is SGHTA and CDR2 FQGNSA. The trim removed 4 bases at V and 5 bases at J, leaving 7 bases unmatched. There are 14 residues in the CDR3.

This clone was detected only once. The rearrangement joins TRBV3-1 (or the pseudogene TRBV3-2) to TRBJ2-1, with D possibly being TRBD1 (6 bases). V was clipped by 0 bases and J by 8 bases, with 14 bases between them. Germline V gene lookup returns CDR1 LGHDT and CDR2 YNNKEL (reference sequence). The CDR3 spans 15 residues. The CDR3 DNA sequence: TGTGCCAGCAGCCAAGACCGGCAGGGGTGGCATGAGCAGTTCTTC. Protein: CASSQDRQGWHEQFF.

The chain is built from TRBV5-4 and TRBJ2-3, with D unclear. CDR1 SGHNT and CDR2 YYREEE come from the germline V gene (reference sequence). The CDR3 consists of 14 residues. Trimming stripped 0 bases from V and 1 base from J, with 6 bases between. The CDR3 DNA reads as TGTGCCAGCAGCTTGGAACCAGGCACAGATACGCAGTATTTT. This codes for CASSLEPGTDTQYF.

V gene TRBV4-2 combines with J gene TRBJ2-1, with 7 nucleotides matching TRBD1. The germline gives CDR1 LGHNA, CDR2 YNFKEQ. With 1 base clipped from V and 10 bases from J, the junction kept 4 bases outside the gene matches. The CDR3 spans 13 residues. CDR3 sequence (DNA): TGTGCCAGCAGCCAAGGGGTGGACAGGGAGCAGTTCTTC. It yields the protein CASSQGVDREQFF.

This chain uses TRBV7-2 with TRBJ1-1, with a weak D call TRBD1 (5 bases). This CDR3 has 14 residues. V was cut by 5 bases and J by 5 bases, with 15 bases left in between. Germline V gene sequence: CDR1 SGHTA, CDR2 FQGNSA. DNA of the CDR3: TGTGCCAGCAGCCGTGGGGGGGTCGGGACTGAAGCTTTCTTT. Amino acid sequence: CASSRGGVGTEAFF.

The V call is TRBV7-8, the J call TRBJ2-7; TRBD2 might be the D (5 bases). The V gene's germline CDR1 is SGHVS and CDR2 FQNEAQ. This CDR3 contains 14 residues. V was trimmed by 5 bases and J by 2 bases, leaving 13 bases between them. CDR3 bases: TGTGCCAGCAGCCCCGATACTAGTCCCTACGAGCAGTACTTC. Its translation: CASSPDTSPYEQYF.

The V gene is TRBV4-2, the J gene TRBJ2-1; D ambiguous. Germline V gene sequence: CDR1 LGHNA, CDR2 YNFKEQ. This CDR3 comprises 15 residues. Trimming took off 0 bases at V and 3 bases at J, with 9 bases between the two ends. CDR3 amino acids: CASSQDRNSYNEQFF. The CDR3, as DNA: TGTGCCAGCAGCCAAGATAGAAACAGCTACAATGAGCAGTTCTTC.

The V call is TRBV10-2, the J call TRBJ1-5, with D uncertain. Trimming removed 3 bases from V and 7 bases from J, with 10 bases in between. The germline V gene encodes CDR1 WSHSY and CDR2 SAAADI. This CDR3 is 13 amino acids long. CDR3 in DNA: TGCGCCAGCAGTGACGACATTCGGCAGCCCCAGCATTTT. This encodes CASSDDIRQPQHF.

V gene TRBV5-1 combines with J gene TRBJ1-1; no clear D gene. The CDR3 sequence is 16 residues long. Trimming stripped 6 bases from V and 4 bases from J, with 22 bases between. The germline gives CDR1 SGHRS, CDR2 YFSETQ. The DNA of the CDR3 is TGCGCCAGCATGGAGGGAGGCATAGAGTACGGCACTGAAGCTTTCTTT. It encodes CASMEGGIEYGTEAFF.

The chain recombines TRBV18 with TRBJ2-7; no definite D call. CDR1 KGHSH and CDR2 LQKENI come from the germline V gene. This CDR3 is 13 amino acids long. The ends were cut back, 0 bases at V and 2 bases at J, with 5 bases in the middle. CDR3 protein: CASSPPSTYEQYF. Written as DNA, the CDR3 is TGTGCCAGCTCACCACCGTCAACCTACGAGCAGTACTTC.